These 30 T cell receptor beta chains originate from one sample sequenced in a study of human T cells and chemical hapten exposure (TCRdb year 2021). The sample's time point label, in plain terms: patch test 1, 2 weeks after DPC sensitization. The treatment or condition label, read with the paper, signifies: therapeutic diphenylcyclopropenone sensitization with weekly scalp DPC. Library preparation used RACE. The reads were generated on a NextSeq 500. TCRdb redid the processing of the public reads, applying fastp at Q25 and MiXCR, and retained in-frame beta chains. Here each entry gathers all rows of one CDR3 protein and keeps the most common genes and DNA. For this sample there are some 380,000 distinct CDR3 sequences; more than 4.5% appear just once. Of the sample, approximately 2.5% is held by the ten largest clones. The sample consisted of whole blood, taken in connection with sensitization to the hapten diphenylcyclopropenone (DPC). The receptors shown here come from a woman aged 50 to 65 with alopecia areata. Some clones in this sample may be carry-over from other donors' samples.

This clonotype was seen many times. The chain employs TRBV7-3 and TRBJ2-2; 7 bases fit TRBD1. With 2 bases clipped from V and 5 bases from J, the junction kept 2 bases outside the gene matches. Germline V gene sequence: CDR1 SGHTA, CDR2 FQGTGA. CDR3 length equals 14 residues. CDR3 sequence: CASSLGRGTGELFF. CDR3 DNA: TGTGCCAGCAGCTTAGGCAGGGGGACCGGGGAGCTGTTTTTT.

This chain joins TRBV7-9 and TRBJ2-3; D is possibly TRBD1 (6 bases). The CDR3 runs to 14 residues. V lost 3 bases, J lost 6 bases, and 13 bases lay in between. The germline gives CDR1 SEHNR, CDR2 FQNEAQ (reference sequence). As DNA, the CDR3 is TGTGCCAGCAGCTTGGGTCAGGGGCTTGATACGCAGTATTTT. Translating it yields CASSLGQGLDTQYF. The full variable domain, with the rest looked up from reference TRBV7-9 and TRBJ2-3, is DTGVSQNPRHKITKRGQNVTFRCDPISEHNRLYWYRQTLGQGPEFLTYFQNEAQLEKSRLLSDRFSAERPKGSFSTLEIQRTEQGDSAMYLCASSLGQGLDTQYFGPGTRLTVL.

Many counts were recorded for this clonotype. The chain has TRBV6-5 and TRBJ2-7, with TRBD2 matching 9 bases. Unmatched junction bases numbered 9, after V lost 8 bases and J lost 4 bases. Germline lookup yields CDR1 MNHEY and CDR2 SVGAGI. CDR3 length: 14 residues. CDR3 sequence: CASSLGSGGYEQYF. The CDR3 region has the DNA TGTGCCAGCTCCCTGGGTAGCGGGGGATACGAGCAGTACTTC.

This clonotype turned up a few times. The genes are TRBV5-1 and TRBJ1-1; possible D gene TRBD1, 5 bases. Germline V gene sequence: CDR1 SGHRS, CDR2 YFSETQ. The length of the CDR3 is 14 residues. Trimming pared 4 bases from V and 6 bases from J, leaving 16 bases between. The CDR3 sequence: CASSIEGFMPEAFF. The CDR3 region has the DNA TGCGCCAGCAGCATAGAGGGGTTCATGCCTGAAGCTTTCTTT.

This clonotype was recorded a few times. The chain uses TRBV7-2 and TRBJ2-5; D is uncertain. Germline CDR1 and CDR2: SGHTA and FQGNSA. The CDR3 runs 16 residues. Trimming removed 4 bases from V and 5 bases from J, with 20 bases in between. The CDR3 bases are TGTGCCAGCAGCTCTACCGCGACCGACCCCCGGGAGACCCAGTACTTC. This gives the protein CASSSTATDPRETQYF.

The table lists this clonotype with a few counts. This sequence joins TRBV7-3 and TRBJ2-6, with D perhaps TRBD1 or TRBD2 (6 bases each). CDR1 SGHTA and CDR2 FQGTGA come from the germline V gene. V was pared by 5 bases and J by 4 bases, with 15 bases between. The CDR3 covers 16 residues. The CDR3: CASSPRRGAGANVLTF. The CDR3 bases are TGTGCCAGCAGCCCTAGGAGGGGGGCCGGGGCCAACGTCCTGACTTTC.

This clonotype has only a few counts. This sequence joins TRBV12-3 or TRBV12-4 and TRBJ1-3, with D possibly TRBD1 on 6 matching bases. The CDR3 is made up of 16 amino acids. The V and J ends lost 6 bases and 3 bases respectively, with 18 bases between them. This CDR3 is CASRSTQGLDGNTIYF. CDR3 coding DNA: TGTGCCAGCAGGTCGACTCAGGGGCTTGATGGAAACACCATATATTTT.

The chain is built from TRBV2 and TRBJ1-6; the D gene is possibly TRBD1 (6 bases). Trimming pared 2 bases from V and 0 bases from J, leaving 11 bases between. Germline CDR1 is SNHLY and CDR2 is FYNNEI. The CDR3 has 17 residues. The CDR3 DNA reads TGTGCCAGCAGTGAAAGGGGGGTGAGCTCCTATAATTCACCCCTCCACTTT. Translating gives CASSERGVSSYNSPLHF.

This clonotype has at least ten counts. DNA of the CDR3: TGTGCCAGCAGTTTGTCGGGGGAGGGCCCTACGCAGTATTTT. It specifies CASSLSGEGPTQYF. This sequence joins TRBV12-3 or TRBV12-4 and TRBJ2-3, with 7 bases lining up with TRBD2. V dropped 3 bases and J dropped 8; count of bases not matched to a gene: 8. The CDR3 is 14 residues long.

This clonotype was recorded at least ten times. The rearrangement uses TRBV10-1 and TRBJ2-7; perhaps TRBD1 as D (6 bases). The CDR3 sequence is 14 residues long. The germline gives CDR1 WNHNN, CDR2 SYGVQD (reference sequence). The V and J ends lost 4 bases and 2 bases respectively, with 12 bases between them. The DNA for the CDR3 is TGCGCCAGCAGTGTCGGGACAAGCGCCTACGAGCAGTACTTC. Translation: CASSVGTSAYEQYF.

This clonotype has a handful of counts. The rearrangement uses TRBV28 and TRBJ2-7; no reliable D call. Trimming removed 4 bases at V and 6 bases at J, with 7 bases between. This CDR3 has 11 residues. Per the germline V gene, CDR1 is MDHEN and CDR2 is SYDVKM. CDR3 residues: CASSYGPEQYF. The DNA of the CDR3 is TGTGCCAGCAGTTACGGCCCCGAGCAGTACTTC.

This clonotype was counted a few times. The rearrangement uses TRBV4-2 and TRBJ2-1; D is possibly TRBD1 or TRBD2 (6 bases each). Germline assignment: CDR1 LGHNA and CDR2 YNFKEQ. The ends were cut back, 0 bases at V and 2 bases at J, with 14 bases in the middle. The CDR3 is 17 residues long. The CDR3 sequence: CASSQETRGLTYNEQFF. In DNA form, the CDR3 reads TGTGCCAGCAGCCAAGAAACACGGGGGCTTACCTACAATGAGCAGTTCTTC.

This clonotype was counted at least ten times. V gene TRBV12-3 or TRBV12-4 combines with J gene TRBJ2-3; D not certain. Trimming removed 2 bases from V and 1 base from J, with 10 bases in between. CDR3 length equals 15 residues. CDR3 region: CASSLLSSGTDTQYF. In nucleotides, the CDR3 is TGTGCCAGCAGTTTATTATCCTCGGGCACAGATACGCAGTATTTT.

This clonotype was seen many times. CDR3 in DNA: TGTGCCAGCAGCGTTCTTTTTGGGGCCCAGGGGGCCCCGAATGAGCAGTTCTTC. This gives the protein CASSVLFGAQGAPNEQFF. The chain carries TRBV11-2 and TRBJ2-1, with 8 bases aligning to TRBD1. V dropped 5 bases and J dropped 7; count of bases not matched to a gene: 19. CDR3 length equals 18 residues. CDR1 SGHAT and CDR2 FQNNGV come from the germline V gene.

This clonotype was detected many times. This chain uses TRBV5-5 with TRBJ2-7, with D possibly being TRBD1 or TRBD2 (5 bases each). Germline loops: CDR1 SGHKS, CDR2 YYEKEE (reference sequence). V shed 4 bases and J shed 2 bases, with 10 bases lying between them. CDR3 length: 13 amino acids. Here the CDR3 DNA reads TGTGCCAGCAGCCCCCTGGGGGCCTACGAGCAGTACTTC. It translates to CASSPLGAYEQYF.

This clonotype came up many times. V usage is TRBV30 and J usage is TRBJ1-1, with a tentative D call TRBD1 (5 bases). CDR1 and CDR2 from the germline V gene are GTSNPN and SVGIG (reference sequence). This CDR3 spans 14 amino acids. Trimming took off 2 bases at V and 0 bases at J, with 10 bases between the two ends. The CDR3 spells CAWSFTGMNTEAFF. The CDR3 DNA reads as TGTGCCTGGAGTTTTACAGGAATGAACACTGAAGCTTTCTTT.

This clonotype was recorded a few times. The J gene is TRBJ2-5, the V gene TRBV18, with D tentatively TRBD1 (5 bases). This CDR3 is built from 13 residues. Looked up from germline, CDR1 is KGHSH and CDR2 is LQKENI. Trimming cost V 6 bases and J 4 bases, with 12 bases left between them. CDR3 protein: CASSGQGIETQYF. In DNA, the CDR3 is TGTGCCAGCTCGGGTCAGGGAATAGAGACCCAGTACTTC.

This clonotype has only a few counts. The CDR3 DNA follows: TGTGCCACCGAGCAGCGGGAGTGGGAAAACATTCAGTACTTC. Translated, it gives CATEQREWENIQYF. This chain connects TRBV6-6 to TRBJ2-4; 8 positions match TRBD2. The V gene's germline CDR1 is MNHNY and CDR2 SVGAGI (reference sequence). V was clipped by 10 bases and J by 5 bases; unmatched bases: 10. The CDR3 spans 14 residues.

This clonotype was seen many times. The chain has TRBV28 and TRBJ1-6, with D maybe TRBD1 (5 bases). V was trimmed by 4 bases and J by 9 bases, leaving 16 bases between them. CDR1 and CDR2 from the germline V gene are MDHEN and SYDVKM. The CDR3 runs 15 residues. The CDR3 nucleotides read TGTGCCAGCAGTTACTCCCTCGGGGACCTTTCACCCCTCCACTTT. This encodes CASSYSLGDLSPLHF. The whole variable domain, remainder taken from reference TRBV28 and TRBJ1-6, is DVKVTQSSRYLVKRTGEKVFLECVQDMDHENMFWYRQDPGLGLRLIYFSYDVKMKEKGDIPEGYSVSREKKERFSLILESASTNQTSMYLCASSYSLGDLSPLHFGNGTRLTVT.

This clonotype came up a few times. The J gene is TRBJ1-2, the V gene TRBV18; possible D gene TRBD1, 5 bases. V was clipped by 3 bases and J by 4 bases, with 9 bases between them. Germline CDR1 reads KGHSH; CDR2 reads LQKENI. This CDR3 is 13 amino acids long. CDR3 DNA sequence: TGTGCCAGCTCACCCAGGGAGTCCTATGGCTACACCTTC. It encodes CASSPRESYGYTF.

Only one count was recorded for this clonotype. The V gene is TRBV20-1, the J gene TRBJ1-1; perhaps TRBD1 as D (5 bases). Trimming stripped 7 bases from V and 4 bases from J, with 19 bases between. CDR3 length: 14 residues. CDR1 and CDR2 (germline): DFQATT, SNEGSKA (reference sequence). CDR3 protein: CSVVKEGLGTEAFF. DNA of the CDR3: TGCAGTGTGGTAAAAGAGGGGTTGGGCACTGAAGCTTTCTTT.

The sample holds many counts of this clonotype. V gene TRBV18 combines with J gene TRBJ1-6; maybe TRBD1 (5 bases). The germline V and J ends were trimmed by 3 bases and 6 bases, with 15 bases remaining between them. Germline assignment: CDR1 KGHSH and CDR2 LQKENI. This CDR3 is built from 16 residues. The CDR3 spells CASSPLPGTVNSPLHF. CDR3 sequence (DNA): TGTGCCAGCTCACCCTTACCAGGGACGGTTAATTCACCCCTCCACTTT.

This clonotype was seen a few times. The rearrangement links TRBV20-1 to TRBJ2-7; 13 bases fit TRBD2. CDR3 length: 15 amino acids. V was pared by 5 bases and J by 5 bases, with 9 bases of the junction left unmatched. Germline assignment: CDR1 DFQATT and CDR2 SNEGSKA (reference sequence). The CDR3 DNA reads as TGCAGTGCTCGCGAAGGACTAGCGGGAGAGGACGAGCAGTACTTC. Its protein product is CSAREGLAGEDEQYF.

The genes are TRBV6-1 and TRBJ1-5; TRBD1 matches 7 bases. This CDR3 region has 15 residues. Germline assignment: CDR1 MNHNS and CDR2 SASEGT. V lost 3 bases, J lost 6 bases, and 8 bases stayed unmatched. CDR3 protein: CASSDRGNSVQPQHF. For the CDR3, the DNA is TGTGCCAGCAGTGACAGGGGGAATAGCGTTCAGCCCCAGCATTTT.

This clonotype was counted many times. V usage is TRBV7-2 and J usage is TRBJ1-1; 11 bases are a match to TRBD1. CDR1 and CDR2 from the germline V gene are SGHTA and FQGNSA. After removal of 5 bases from V and 0 bases from J, the junction contained 5 bases not matched to a gene. The CDR3 spans 16 residues. CDR3 protein: CASSRTGGPMNTEAFF. Here the CDR3 DNA reads TGTGCCAGCAGCCGGACAGGGGGCCCCATGAACACTGAAGCTTTCTTT.

The chain employs TRBV20-1 and TRBJ2-1, with TRBD2 matching over 8 bases. Trimming removed 0 bases from V and 5 bases from J; junction bases left unmatched: 9. The germline CDR1 and CDR2 sequences are DFQATT and SNEGSKA (reference sequence). CDR3 length equals 16 residues. CDR3 in DNA: TGCAGTGCTAGAGATTTGATCGGGGGGGCCGACAATGAGCAGTTCTTC. The encoded protein is CSARDLIGGADNEQFF.

In its sample, this clonotype was seen a few times. The chain joins TRBV18 to TRBJ2-3, with 10 bases lining up with TRBD2. The CDR3 contains 15 residues. Germline lookup yields CDR1 KGHSH and CDR2 LQKENI. Trimming removed 3 bases from V and 4 bases from J; junction bases left unmatched: 4. CDR3 loop: CASSPQLAGSDTQYF. Written as DNA, the CDR3 is TGTGCCAGCTCACCCCAACTAGCGGGGTCAGATACGCAGTATTTT.

The DNA for the CDR3 is TGTGCCAGCAGTGCCGGGACTAGCGGTACAGATACGCAGTATTTT. It codes for CASSAGTSGTDTQYF. The rearrangement uses TRBV2 and TRBJ2-3; 11 nucleotides match TRBD2. Germline CDR1 SNHLY, CDR2 FYNNEI. The CDR3 has 15 residues. V shed 4 bases and J 3 bases; nucleotides not matched to a gene: 3.

This clonotype was found a few times. V gene TRBV6-5 combines with J gene TRBJ2-5, with 11 bases identical to TRBD1. The germline V gene has CDR1 MNHEY and CDR2 SVGAGI. CDR3 length: 15 residues. The V and J ends lost 6 bases and 5 bases, in that order; junction bases with no gene match: 8. This chain's CDR3 is CASSPGTGGWETQYF. CDR3 in DNA: TGTGCCAGCAGCCCTGGGACAGGGGGTTGGGAGACCCAGTACTTC.

This clonotype was picked up many times. The J gene is TRBJ1-5, the V gene TRBV5-1; D gene ambiguous. The CDR3 is 12 residues long. V was clipped by 1 base and J by 5 bases, with 4 bases between them. Germline V gene data show CDR1 as SGHRS and CDR2 as YFSETQ. CDR3 DNA sequence: TGCGCCAGCAGCTTGCCGGATCAGCCCCAGCATTTT. It yields the protein CASSLPDQPQHF.